This T cell receptor (beta chain) was sequenced during a study of blood T cell repertoires in COVID-19. Trimming pared 3 bases from V and 5 bases from J, leaving 10 bases between. CDR3 length: 13 residues. The participants were between roughly 18 and 89 years old and came from 24 US areas. Original processing notes: Reference gene primer amplification yielded estimated nucleated cell counts. The assay was immunoSEQ multiplex PCR, and TCRdb's table has in-frame clones only and misses some. That table furnishes V, J and clone size, whereas the DNA furnished D and trimming. The sample records some 100,000 clones, approximately 83% being singletons.

The receptor was isolated from a woman in her 50s who had recovered from COVID-19. This chain connects TRBV12-3 or TRBV12-4 to TRBJ1-1; D is unresolved. The material sequenced was PBMCs or T cells enriched from blood (not recorded which). The DNA of the CDR3 is TGTGCCAGCAGTTTTGGGTGGGAGACTGAAGCTTTCTTT. Encoded protein: CASSFGWETEAFF.